A single T cell receptor (beta chain) is shown here with its context. Germline V gene sequence: CDR1 MDHEN, CDR2 SYDVKM. This CDR3 is built from 14 residues. The V and J ends lost 5 bases and 4 bases, in that order; junction bases with no gene match: 3. This sample is drawn from a study of blood T cells in healthy people across ages. Alongside a J-beta primer mix, a sample-barcoded 5' primer served in a second PCR lasting about 7 to 11 cycles. TCRdb independently ran MiXCR on the 5' RACE reads; one entry per CDR3 protein. The table records about 680,000 distinct CDR3 sequences, approximately 49% of them present only once.

Sequencing was done on a sample of blood. The chain is built from TRBV28 and TRBJ2-7; 12 bases are a match to TRBD2. The source is a woman in her sixties or seventies in good health. CDR3 region: CASSTSGRQYEQYF. Written as DNA, the CDR3 is TGTGCCAGCAGTACTAGCGGGAGGCAGTACGAGCAGTACTTC.